This TCR beta chain appears in the sequencing data of a study of identical twins. Findings and limits, study-wide: Twins' excess sharing was less marked for out-of-frame beta sequences. Among monozygotic twins, out-of-frame TCR alpha sharing exceeded what models predicted.

Germline V CDR1 and CDR2: SQVTM, ANQGSEA. This CDR3 is built from 13 residues. The V segment lost 6 bases and the J segment 3 bases; nucleotides outside the gene matches: 2. A few counts support this clonotype. The antigen remains undetermined. TCRdb ran MiXCR on the 5' RACE reads and lists one entry per CDR3 protein. The table shows about 500,000 distinct CDR3 sequences, with about 13% occurring only once. The same data also went into a second study, on yellow fever vaccine responses in identical twins.

The source material was CD4+ T cells sorted from blood. The sequence came from a woman aged 18-29 years in good health. The chain recombines TRBV29-1 with TRBJ1-6; 7 nucleotides align to TRBD1. The CDR3 region has the DNA TGCAGCGTCAGACAGGGCTATAATTCACCCCTCCACTTT. Encoded protein: CSVRQGYNSPLHF.